One sample yielded the 9 T cell receptor beta chains listed below, sequenced in a study of blood T cell repertoires in COVID-19. Produced via immunoSEQ multiplex PCR; TCRdb's table is partial and in-frame only. The sample has 240,000 or so clones; about 80% are singletons. The sample consisted of peripheral blood. These receptors all come from a woman aged 80 or older with acute or convalescent COVID-19.

This clone was seen just once. This rearrangement joins TRBV5-4 to TRBJ2-5; 9 positions agree with TRBD2. V lost 2 bases and J lost 3; bases outside the gene matches: 5. The CDR3 runs 15 residues. CDR1 is SGHNT, CDR2 YYREEE, per germline (reference sequence). CDR3 sequence reads: CASSFTGTSKETQYF. In nucleotides, the CDR3 is TGTGCCAGCAGCTTTACCGGGACTAGCAAAGAGACCCAGTACTTC. Supplemented by reference TRBV5-4 and TRBJ2-5, the full variable domain reads ETGVTQSPTHLIKTRGQQVTLRCSSQSGHNTVSWYQQALGQGPQFIFQYYREEENGRGNFPPRFSGLQFPNYSSELNVNALELDDSALYLCASSFTGTSKETQYFGPGTRLLVL.

This clone appeared a single time. The chain recombines TRBV28 with TRBJ1-5; D uncertain. This CDR3 has 16 amino acids. From germline, CDR1 is MDHEN and CDR2 SYDVKM. V shed 4 bases and J shed 1 base, with 14 bases lying between them. The CDR3 protein is CASSSSRMESNQPQHF. DNA of the CDR3: TGTGCCAGCAGTTCATCTAGAATGGAAAGCAATCAGCCCCAGCATTTT.

The V and J genes are TRBV27 and TRBJ1-1; 8 bases fit TRBD1. The CDR3 consists of 13 residues. Germline lookup yields CDR1 MNHEY and CDR2 SMNVEV (reference sequence). V lost 6 bases to trimming and J lost 5 bases; unmatched junction nucleotides: 5. In DNA form, the CDR3 reads TGTGCCAGCAGCGACAGGGGTAGGACTGAAGCTTTCTTT. This sequence encodes CASSDRGRTEAFF.

The gene calls are TRBV6-6 and TRBJ1-2, with D unclear. CDR3 length: 14 residues. Germline V gene data show CDR1 as MNHNY and CDR2 as SVGAGI (reference sequence). Trimming took 1 base from V and 8 from J, leaving 14 bases between them. The CDR3 protein is CASSYLAGRLGYTF. For the CDR3, the DNA is TGTGCCAGCAGTTACTTGGCAGGCCGATTGGGCTACACCTTC.

The chain employs TRBV4-1 and TRBJ2-3; 7 bases agree with TRBD2. This CDR3 is 16 amino acids long. The V segment lost 3 bases and the J segment 0 bases; nucleotides outside the gene matches: 6. Germline CDR1 MGHRA, CDR2 YSYEKL. In nucleotides, the CDR3 is TGCGCCAGCAGCCAGAATCGGGGAGGGAGCACAGATACGCAGTATTTT. It specifies CASSQNRGGSTDTQYF.

This clone was detected only once. This chain connects TRBV24-1 to TRBJ2-1, with 8 bases lining up with TRBD1. The germline V gene has CDR1 KGHDR and CDR2 SFDVKD. V lost 9 bases and J lost 0; bases outside the gene matches: 9. The CDR3 consists of 16 residues. The CDR3 sequence: CATEDRVAGSYNEQFF. CDR3 sequence (DNA): TGTGCCACCGAGGACAGGGTCGCGGGCTCCTACAATGAGCAGTTCTTC.

This clone was detected only once. The chain carries TRBV6-5 and TRBJ1-2; maybe TRBD1 (6 bases). This CDR3 spans 14 amino acids. The germline V gene has CDR1 MNHEY and CDR2 SVGAGI. Trimming pared 3 bases from V and 2 bases from J, leaving 10 bases between. The CDR3 DNA is TGTGCCAGCAGTTATGGCAGGGGAAACTATGGCTACACCTTC. It yields the protein CASSYGRGNYGYTF.

The CDR3 DNA sequence: TGTGCCAGCATTGGGCAGTTCTATGGCTACACCTTC. This sequence encodes CASIGQFYGYTF. The chain recombines TRBV28 with TRBJ1-2; no reliable D call. With 7 bases removed from V and 4 bases from J, the gap between germline ends came to 10 bases. The CDR3 is 12 amino acids. Germline V gene data show CDR1 as MDHEN and CDR2 as SYDVKM.

As concerns this clone: Other DNA sequences in this specimen translate into the identical CDR3. The rearrangement uses TRBV27 and TRBJ1-2; 9 bases line up with TRBD1. CDR1 and CDR2 from the germline V gene are MNHEY and SMNVEV (reference sequence). The CDR3 is 15 amino acids. The junction had 4 bases not matched to a gene; V was cut back by 4 bases and J by 1 base. The CDR3 here is CASSSPDRGNYGYTF. DNA of the CDR3: TGTGCCAGCAGTTCCCCGGACAGGGGTAACTATGGCTACACCTTC.